The source of this T cell receptor beta chain is a study of OX40 agonist ivuxolimab in advanced cancers. For the study at large: Intravenous ivuxolimab at 0.01 to 10 mg/kg was given to patients every 2 weeks.

Sequenced by immunoSEQ multiplex PCR; TCRdb stores in-frame clones only, minus some. The sample has more than 50,000 clones, around 84% seen once. This clone was found once. Germline CDR1 SGHNT, CDR2 YYREEE (reference sequence). This CDR3 has 14 amino acids. Trimming pared 4 bases from V and 3 bases from J, leaving 13 bases between. The TCR comes from an adult with an advanced solid tumor such as melanoma, head and neck, liver or kidney cancer. The sequenced sample was CD4+ or CD8+ T cells sorted from blood, obtained in a trial of the OX40 agonist ivuxolimab. The chain employs TRBV5-4 and TRBJ2-5; D could derive from TRBD1 or TRBD2 (5 bases each). In DNA form, the CDR3 reads TGTGCCAGCAGCGAAGTTAGAGGGGAAGAGACCCAGTACTTC. Amino acid sequence: CASSEVRGEETQYF.